These 6 T cell receptor beta chains were sequenced from one sample in a study of cytomegalovirus exposure and HLA in healthy donors. The PCR contained 60 Vbeta and 13 Jbeta primers. Generated by immunoSEQ multiplex PCR, the TCRdb table keeps only in-frame clones and is missing some. The data hold about 110,000 clones, with around three quarters observed a single time. The sample comprised PBMCs. The receptors were gathered from a woman younger than 45 in good health and CMV-seronegative.

This clone was observed a handful of times. The rearrangement joins TRBV6-5 to TRBJ2-7; 11 nucleotides agree with TRBD2. Germline CDR1 is MNHEY and CDR2 is SVGAGI. The CDR3 has 16 amino acids. J gave up 2 bases and V 2 bases, and 5 bases lay outside the gene matches. Here the CDR3 reads CASSYITSGRAYEQYF. Here the CDR3 DNA reads TGTGCCAGCAGTTACATAACTAGCGGGAGAGCCTACGAGCAGTACTTC.

The chain has TRBV4-3 and TRBJ1-2; no definite D call. Germline V lookup: CDR1 LGHNA, CDR2 YSLEER. This CDR3 has 15 amino acids. V was pared by 3 bases and J by 0 bases, with 11 bases between. The CDR3 region has the DNA TGCGCCAGCAGCCAGGAGAGGCCTACTAACTATGGCTACACCTTC. Its protein is CASSQERPTNYGYTF.

V and J are TRBV30 and TRBJ2-7; TRBD1 matches 8 bases. Germline values: CDR1 GTSNPN, CDR2 SVGIG (reference sequence). Losses at the gene ends were 5 bases for V and 3 bases for J; bases not matched to a gene: 6. CDR3 size: 13 residues. The CDR3 DNA reads as TGTGCCTGGGCTTCAGGGGGCAACTACGAGCAGTACTTC. It specifies CAWASGGNYEQYF.

This clone was detected a few times. The chain is built from TRBV18 and TRBJ2-1; D gene uncertain. The CDR3 totals 12 residues. V was pared by 4 bases and J by 6 bases, with 7 bases between. Per the germline V gene, CDR1 is KGHSH and CDR2 is LQKENI. This CDR3 reads CASSRTSNEQFF. As DNA, the CDR3 is TGTGCCAGCTCACGTACGAGCAATGAGCAGTTCTTC.

The rearrangement joins TRBV7-3 to TRBJ2-1; 8 bases fit TRBD1. CDR3 length: 14 amino acids. Trimming removed 5 bases from V and 3 bases from J; junction bases left unmatched: 3. CDR1 and CDR2 (germline): SGHTA, FQGTGA. CDR3 sequence (DNA): TGTGCCAGCAGCCCCGGACAGGGCTACAATGAGCAGTTCTTC. Its protein is CASSPGQGYNEQFF.

The V gene is TRBV2, the J gene TRBJ1-1, with a tentative D call TRBD1 (5 bases). V shed 7 bases and J shed 2 bases, with 14 bases lying between them. Germline lookup yields CDR1 SNHLY and CDR2 FYNNEI. The CDR3 spans 14 residues. The CDR3 spells CASTNRWGNTEAFF. The CDR3 nucleotides are TGTGCCAGCACCAACAGGTGGGGAAACACTGAAGCTTTCTTT.